This TCR beta chain was sequenced for a study of tumor-infiltrating lymphocytes in primary liver carcinoma. Study information: Tumor staging was T1-T3 N0M0; sizes spanned about 4.2 to 11 cm across.

TCR beta cDNA was made from 400 to 600 ng total RNA with a constant-region primer. Sequencing libraries for TCR beta derived from three nested multiplex PCR rounds that used slightly modified ARM-PCR. A C-beta reverse primer was combined with TRBV1-TRBV30 forward primers in the first two PCR rounds, and each round had ten to eleven cycles. From the multiplex PCR reads, TCRdb called clonotypes with MiXCR, one entry per CDR3 protein. This sample carries 310,000 or so distinct CDR3 sequences, around three fifths of them seen once, and the ten largest clones take about 6.1%. As for this clonotype: The junction does not match germline at one end; this may be a read error.

Out of unsorted whole blood came the blood RNA, and germline DNA was extracted as well. CDR3 size: 17 residues. Germline CDR1 reads MGHRA; CDR2 reads YSYEKL. The genes are TRBV4-1 and TRBJ2-3; tentatively, D is TRBD2 (6 bases). This clonotype was obtained from a man aged 40-49 years with primary liver carcinoma and hepatitis B virus infection. Sequencing input: peripheral blood. Written as DNA, the CDR3 is TGCGCCAGCAGCCACATCGGAGGGGCCCAATCCTCAAATACGCGGTATTTT. It is translated as CASSHIGGAQSSNTRYF.